This is a list of T cell receptor beta chains from one sample in a study of T cells in Graves' hyperthyroidism and ophthalmopathy. TCRdb re-called the multiplex PCR reads with MiXCR, one entry per CDR3 protein. The sample lists approximately 370,000 distinct CDR3 sequences, about 16% occurring once. The sequenced material came from blood. The receptor source for this set is a woman in her twenties or thirties with Graves' hyperthyroidism. Both conserved end residues are part of each CDR3. The D gene is left open where the match is weak. The listing skips clone size in some rows; elsewhere it reads once, few, many or a size class.

CDR3nt: TGTGCCACCACGACTAGCGGGAAAGAGACCCAGTACTTC
CDR3aa: CATTTSGKETQYF
j_gene: TRBJ2-5
abundance: many
d_gene: TRBD2
v_gene: TRBV12-3/TRBV12-4

CDR3nt: TGTGCCAGCAGCAGAACAGGGGCAATCACTGAAGCTTTCTTT
CDR3aa: CASSRTGAITEAFF
j_gene: TRBJ1-1
abundance: .
d_gene: TRBD1
v_gene: TRBV7-9

CDR3nt: TGTGCCTGGATGTATCGAGCGGGAGACGGAGATACGCAGTATTTT
CDR3aa: CAWMYRAGDGDTQYF
j_gene: TRBJ2-3
abundance: few
d_gene: TRBD2
v_gene: TRBV30

CDR3nt: TGTGCCAGCAGCTTGGGTCAGGGTTGGGTAAACATTCAGTACTTC
CDR3aa: CASSLGQGWVNIQYF
j_gene: TRBJ2-4
abundance: few
d_gene: .
v_gene: TRBV7-9

CDR3nt: TGTGCCAGCAGCCAGACCGCCCCCTACGAGCAGTACTTC
CDR3aa: CASSQTAPYEQYF
j_gene: TRBJ2-7
abundance: many
d_gene: .
v_gene: TRBV3-1

CDR3nt: TGTGCCAGCAGGACACAGGGGCGCAGTAATGAAAAACTGTTTTTT
CDR3aa: CASRTQGRSNEKLFF
j_gene: TRBJ1-4
abundance: many
d_gene: TRBD1
v_gene: TRBV12-3/TRBV12-4

CDR3nt: TGTGCCAGCAGTGATTTTTCGACTAGCGAACAAGAGACCCAGTACTTC
CDR3aa: CASSDFSTSEQETQYF
j_gene: TRBJ2-5
abundance: .
d_gene: TRBD2
v_gene: TRBV2

CDR3nt: TGTGCCAGTAGTGTTGCCCAGGACAGTGAAGAGACCCAGTACTTC
CDR3aa: CASSVAQDSEETQYF
j_gene: TRBJ2-5
abundance: .
d_gene: .
v_gene: TRBV19

CDR3nt: TGTGCCAGCAGTTTAGTTAGGGCGACGGCCTACGAGCAGTACTTC
CDR3aa: CASSLVRATAYEQYF
j_gene: TRBJ2-7
abundance: .
d_gene: .
v_gene: TRBV27

CDR3nt: TGTGCCATCAGTGAACAGGACAGGGCGAGCTACGAGCAGTACTTC
CDR3aa: CAISEQDRASYEQYF
j_gene: TRBJ2-7
abundance: many
d_gene: TRBD1
v_gene: TRBV10-3

CDR3nt: TGTGCCAGCAGTGATTTCGGAACTTCTGGAAACACCATATATTTT
CDR3aa: CASSDFGTSGNTIYF
j_gene: TRBJ1-3
abundance: many
d_gene: .
v_gene: TRBV6-1

CDR3nt: TGTGCCAGCAGTGCGACAGGGTATCACGAGCAGTACTTC
CDR3aa: CASSATGYHEQYF
j_gene: TRBJ2-7
abundance: many
d_gene: TRBD1
v_gene: TRBV12-3/TRBV12-4

CDR3nt: TGTGCCAGCAGGCCGGGGACGGTTCCCTACGAGCAGTACTTC
CDR3aa: CASRPGTVPYEQYF
j_gene: TRBJ2-7
abundance: .
d_gene: .
v_gene: TRBV7-9

CDR3nt: TGTGCCAGCAGTGAATTGACTGGGACCTACGAGCAGTACTTC
CDR3aa: CASSELTGTYEQYF
j_gene: TRBJ2-7
abundance: many
d_gene: .
v_gene: TRBV6-1

CDR3nt: TGTGCCAGCAGTGAAGTGGGGGGCGCGGACACCATATATTTT
CDR3aa: CASSEVGGADTIYF
j_gene: TRBJ1-3
abundance: many
d_gene: .
v_gene: TRBV2

CDR3nt: TGTGCCAGCAGTTTAGAGTATCTTCCGGGAGAGACCCAGTACTTC
CDR3aa: CASSLEYLPGETQYF
j_gene: TRBJ2-5
abundance: many
d_gene: .
v_gene: TRBV28

CDR3nt: TGTGCCACCAGTGATCATCCCGGACAGGGAGCGGGTACCGGGGAGCTGTTTTTT
CDR3aa: CATSDHPGQGAGTGELFF
j_gene: TRBJ2-2
abundance: .
d_gene: TRBD1
v_gene: TRBV24-1

CDR3nt: TGTGCCAGCAGCCAAACGGACGCAGGACATGAAGCTTTCTTT
CDR3aa: CASSQTDAGHEAFF
j_gene: TRBJ1-1
abundance: few
d_gene: .
v_gene: TRBV14

CDR3nt: TGCGCCAGCAGCCCTCGGGACAGGGGCTCCCACACTGAAGCTTTCTTT
CDR3aa: CASSPRDRGSHTEAFF
j_gene: TRBJ1-1
abundance: few
d_gene: TRBD1
v_gene: TRBV5-1

CDR3nt: TGCAGTGCTAGACTAGCGGGAGGTACCGGGGAGCTGTCTTTT
CDR3aa: CSARLAGGTGELSF
j_gene: TRBJ2-2
abundance: .
d_gene: TRBD2
v_gene: TRBV20-1

CDR3nt: TGTGCCAGCAGCTCCCCTGGGGCTCAGTACTTC
CDR3aa: CASSSPGAQYF
j_gene: TRBJ2-7
abundance: many
d_gene: .
v_gene: TRBV11-2

CDR3nt: TGTGCCAGCAGCTTTAGTCGTTTCTACGAGCAGTACTTC
CDR3aa: CASSFSRFYEQYF
j_gene: TRBJ2-7
abundance: few
d_gene: .
v_gene: TRBV7-2

CDR3nt: TGTGCCAGCAGCTCAGAGGGAGATACGCAGTATTTT
CDR3aa: CASSSEGDTQYF
j_gene: TRBJ2-3
abundance: many
d_gene: .
v_gene: TRBV3-1

CDR3nt: TGTGCCAGCAGCGTAGAAGGCTTTGAAGCTTTCTTT
CDR3aa: CASSVEGFEAFF
j_gene: TRBJ1-1
abundance: few
d_gene: .
v_gene: TRBV9

CDR3nt: TGCGCCAGCAGCCAAGGGGGGACTAGCGGACCCATAAATGAGCAGTTCTTC
CDR3aa: CASSQGGTSGPINEQFF
j_gene: TRBJ2-1
abundance: few
d_gene: TRBD2
v_gene: TRBV4-1

CDR3nt: TGTGCCAGCTCGACACGAGGGGGCGCGGACTATGGCTACACCTTC
CDR3aa: CASSTRGGADYGYTF
j_gene: TRBJ1-2
abundance: .
d_gene: TRBD1
v_gene: TRBV12-3/TRBV12-4

CDR3nt: TGTGCCAGCAGTTACCGAGGGACTAGCGGGATGACCTACGAGCAGTACTTC
CDR3aa: CASSYRGTSGMTYEQYF
j_gene: TRBJ2-7
abundance: .
d_gene: TRBD2
v_gene: TRBV6-2/TRBV6-3

CDR3nt: TGTGCCAGCAGTTTATCTTCTGAGGCCCCCACAGATACGCAGTATTTT
CDR3aa: CASSLSSEAPTDTQYF
j_gene: TRBJ2-3
abundance: .
d_gene: .
v_gene: TRBV27

CDR3nt: TGTGCCAGCAGCCAAGCAAGGACACTTCTTTCATCTGGCTACACCTTC
CDR3aa: CASSQARTLLSSGYTF
j_gene: TRBJ1-2
abundance: many
d_gene: .
v_gene: TRBV3-1

CDR3nt: TGCAGCGTTGAAGAGAGCTGGCTAGCGGGAGGGCCTACCACAGATACGCAGTATTTT
CDR3aa: CSVEESWLAGGPTTDTQYF
j_gene: TRBJ2-3
abundance: few
d_gene: TRBD2
v_gene: TRBV29-1

CDR3nt: TGTGCCAGCAGCCCGACCGGAGGTAGCTGGAACACCGGGGAGCTGTTTTTT
CDR3aa: CASSPTGGSWNTGELFF
j_gene: TRBJ2-2
abundance: few
d_gene: .
v_gene: TRBV7-3

CDR3nt: TGTGCCAGCACCCCAGGTGGGGGAGGGGAGCTGTTTTTT
CDR3aa: CASTPGGGGELFF
j_gene: TRBJ2-2
abundance: .
d_gene: .
v_gene: TRBV27

CDR3nt: TGCAGTGCTAGTAGAGGGGGAACAGGGGCAAACGAGCAGTACTTC
CDR3aa: CSASRGGTGANEQYF
j_gene: TRBJ2-7
abundance: few
d_gene: TRBD1
v_gene: TRBV20-1

CDR3nt: TGTGCCAGCTCACTCCTCGCGCAGGGGGTAGCGGGAGAGCAGTACTTC
CDR3aa: CASSLLAQGVAGEQYF
j_gene: TRBJ2-7
abundance: many
d_gene: .
v_gene: TRBV18

CDR3nt: TGTGCCAGCAGCTTAGCGAGGAGTAAGACAGCGGGCTCCTACGAGCAGTACTTC
CDR3aa: CASSLARSKTAGSYEQYF
j_gene: TRBJ2-7
abundance: many
d_gene: .
v_gene: TRBV7-8

CDR3nt: TGTGCCAGCAGCCCGGTTCGCCCACGAAATGGTCCTCTTGAAGCTTTCTTT
CDR3aa: CASSPVRPRNGPLEAFF
j_gene: TRBJ1-1
abundance: many
d_gene: .
v_gene: TRBV28

CDR3nt: TGCGCCAGCAGCCCGGACGCCAGGGGCCCGGATGGCTACACCTTC
CDR3aa: CASSPDARGPDGYTF
j_gene: TRBJ1-2
abundance: few
d_gene: .
v_gene: TRBV5-1

CDR3nt: TGTGCCAGCAGCGCTTTTTCAGAGAGAGAGACCCAGTACTTC
CDR3aa: CASSAFSERETQYF
j_gene: TRBJ2-5
abundance: many
d_gene: .
v_gene: TRBV9

CDR3nt: TGCAGTGCCCTCCGGACTAGCGGGGCCGAAAACATTCAGTACTTC
CDR3aa: CSALRTSGAENIQYF
j_gene: TRBJ2-4
abundance: few
d_gene: TRBD2
v_gene: TRBV20-1

CDR3nt: TGTGCCACCAGTGCTGGGCGCAATCAGCCCCAGCATTTT
CDR3aa: CATSAGRNQPQHF
j_gene: TRBJ1-5
abundance: many
d_gene: .
v_gene: TRBV24-1

CDR3nt: TGTGCCAGCAGCTTAGTGGGGGGGGCCCGGAACACCGGGGAGCTGTTTTTT
CDR3aa: CASSLVGGARNTGELFF
j_gene: TRBJ2-2
abundance: many
d_gene: .
v_gene: TRBV11-3

CDR3nt: TGTGCCAGCAGCCGGGGGACTGAAAACATTCAGTACTTC
CDR3aa: CASSRGTENIQYF
j_gene: TRBJ2-4
abundance: .
d_gene: .
v_gene: TRBV6-2/TRBV6-3

CDR3nt: TGTGCCAGCAGTTTCTACGGGACTAGCTCCTACAATGAGCAGTTCTTC
CDR3aa: CASSFYGTSSYNEQFF
j_gene: TRBJ2-1
abundance: .
d_gene: TRBD2
v_gene: TRBV6-1

CDR3nt: TGCAGCGTAAGCGGGAGGGACATACGGGAATACCAAGAGACCCAGTACTTC
CDR3aa: CSVSGRDIREYQETQYF
j_gene: TRBJ2-5
abundance: few
d_gene: TRBD2
v_gene: TRBV29-1

CDR3nt: TGTGCCAGCAGCTGGAGGTACTACGAGCAGTACTTC
CDR3aa: CASSWRYYEQYF
j_gene: TRBJ2-7
abundance: many
d_gene: .
v_gene: TRBV28

CDR3nt: TGTGCCAGCAGTGGTGGTATTTACGAGCAGTACTTC
CDR3aa: CASSGGIYEQYF
j_gene: TRBJ2-7
abundance: many
d_gene: .
v_gene: TRBV28

CDR3nt: TGTGCCAGCACTCCCCTGGGGGGTTCACAGTTCTTC
CDR3aa: CASTPLGGSQFF
j_gene: TRBJ2-1
abundance: .
d_gene: .
v_gene: TRBV28

CDR3nt: TGCAGTGCTATAGACGGCACTAACTATGGCTACACCTTC
CDR3aa: CSAIDGTNYGYTF
j_gene: TRBJ1-2
abundance: few
d_gene: .
v_gene: TRBV20-1

CDR3nt: TGTGCCAGCAGCAGTACAGAGAACACTGAAGCTTCCTTT
CDR3aa: CASSSTENTEASF
j_gene: TRBJ1-1
abundance: .
d_gene: .
v_gene: TRBV6-2/TRBV6-3

CDR3nt: TGTGCCAGCAGCTTGTATCTAGCGGGAGGAGATACGCAGTATTTT
CDR3aa: CASSLYLAGGDTQYF
j_gene: TRBJ2-3
abundance: few
d_gene: TRBD2
v_gene: TRBV5-8

CDR3nt: TGTGCCAGCTCACCCGACAGGATGCAGCCCCAGCATTTT
CDR3aa: CASSPDRMQPQHF
j_gene: TRBJ1-5
abundance: few
d_gene: .
v_gene: TRBV18

CDR3nt: TGTGCCAGCAGCTTGACTAGCGGGGTCACCGGGGAGCTGTTTTTT
CDR3aa: CASSLTSGVTGELFF
j_gene: TRBJ2-2
abundance: .
d_gene: TRBD2
v_gene: TRBV7-9

CDR3nt: TGTGCCAGCAGGCTGGGACAAAACAATGAGCAGTTCTTC
CDR3aa: CASRLGQNNEQFF
j_gene: TRBJ2-1
abundance: many
d_gene: .
v_gene: TRBV2

CDR3nt: TGTGCCAGCACCTACGAGGGGGTCCCCGGGGAGCTGTTTTTT
CDR3aa: CASTYEGVPGELFF
j_gene: TRBJ2-2
abundance: .
d_gene: .
v_gene: TRBV7-9

CDR3nt: TGTGCCAGCTCATCGGCCTCCGGGACACTATACAATGAGCAGTTCTTC
CDR3aa: CASSSASGTLYNEQFF
j_gene: TRBJ2-1
abundance: few
d_gene: .
v_gene: TRBV18

CDR3nt: TGCGCCAGCAGCTATATCGGAAGCACAGATACGCAGTATTTT
CDR3aa: CASSYIGSTDTQYF
j_gene: TRBJ2-3
abundance: many
d_gene: .
v_gene: TRBV5-1

CDR3nt: TGTGCCAGCTCACCACCGGGACTAGCGGGAGGTAACACCGGGGAGCTGTTTTTT
CDR3aa: CASSPPGLAGGNTGELFF
j_gene: TRBJ2-2
abundance: .
d_gene: TRBD2
v_gene: TRBV18

CDR3nt: TGTGCCAGTAGTGTAACCGGACAATCAGGCGGGGAGACCCAGTACTTC
CDR3aa: CASSVTGQSGGETQYF
j_gene: TRBJ2-5
abundance: few
d_gene: .
v_gene: TRBV19

CDR3nt: TGTGCCAGCAGCTTAGGACTGGGACAGAGCAACAATGAGCAGTTCTTC
CDR3aa: CASSLGLGQSNNEQFF
j_gene: TRBJ2-1
abundance: .
d_gene: TRBD1
v_gene: TRBV7-9

CDR3nt: TGCAGTGCCGTTTCAGGGGGTTCAGGGGGGTCCGGAAACACCATATATTTT
CDR3aa: CSAVSGGSGGSGNTIYF
j_gene: TRBJ1-3
abundance: few
d_gene: TRBD1
v_gene: TRBV20-1